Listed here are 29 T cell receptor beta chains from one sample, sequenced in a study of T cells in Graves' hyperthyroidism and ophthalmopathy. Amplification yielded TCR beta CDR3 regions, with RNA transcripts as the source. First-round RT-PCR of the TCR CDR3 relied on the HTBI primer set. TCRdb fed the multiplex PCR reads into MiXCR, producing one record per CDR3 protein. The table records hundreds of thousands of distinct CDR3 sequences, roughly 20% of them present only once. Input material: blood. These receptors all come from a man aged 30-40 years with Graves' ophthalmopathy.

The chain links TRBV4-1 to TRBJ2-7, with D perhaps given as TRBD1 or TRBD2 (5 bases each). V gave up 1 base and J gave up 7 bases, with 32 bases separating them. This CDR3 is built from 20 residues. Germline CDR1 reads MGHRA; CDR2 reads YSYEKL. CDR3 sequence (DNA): TGCGCCAGCAGCCAAGCCCCCAGACAGAGGGTGCTCCTCGGCCTAGGGGAGCAGTACTTC. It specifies CASSQAPRQRVLLGLGEQYF.

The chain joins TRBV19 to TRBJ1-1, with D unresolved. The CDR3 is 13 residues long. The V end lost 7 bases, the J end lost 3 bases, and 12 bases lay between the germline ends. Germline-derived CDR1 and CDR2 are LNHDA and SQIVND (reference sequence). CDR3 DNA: TGTGCCAGTAACCCTGGCGGTTACACTGAAGCTTTCTTT. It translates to CASNPGGYTEAFF. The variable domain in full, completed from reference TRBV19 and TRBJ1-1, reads DGGITQSPKYLFRKEGQNVTLSCEQNLNHDAMYWYRQDPGQGLRLIYYSQIVNDFQKGDIAEGYSVSREKKESFPLTVTSAQKNPTAFYLCASNPGGYTEAFFGQGTRLTVV.

CDR3 residues: CASSSDRGTGYNEQFF. In DNA, the CDR3 is TGTGCCAGCAGCTCAGACAGGGGGACGGGGTACAATGAGCAGTTCTTC. The gene calls are TRBV7-9 and TRBJ2-1, with 9 bases that match TRBD1. Germline loops: CDR1 SEHNR, CDR2 FQNEAQ (reference sequence). Trimming took 4 bases from V and 4 from J; bases not matched to a gene: 8. The CDR3 sequence is 16 residues long.

The CDR3: CASARGSSKNIQYF. The CDR3 DNA reads TGTGCCAGTGCGAGAGGATCATCCAAAAACATTCAGTACTTC. The chain couples TRBV19 to TRBJ2-4; D is ambiguous. Germline loops: CDR1 LNHDA, CDR2 SQIVND (reference sequence). The CDR3 contains 14 residues. V was clipped by 8 bases and J by 2 bases, with 13 bases between them.

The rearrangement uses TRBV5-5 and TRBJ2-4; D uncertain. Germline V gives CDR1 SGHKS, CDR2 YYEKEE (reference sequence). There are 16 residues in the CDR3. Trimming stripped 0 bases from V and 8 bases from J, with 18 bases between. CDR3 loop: CASSLEQSGVMHIQYF. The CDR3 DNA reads TGTGCCAGCAGCTTGGAACAGTCTGGGGTCATGCACATTCAGTACTTC.

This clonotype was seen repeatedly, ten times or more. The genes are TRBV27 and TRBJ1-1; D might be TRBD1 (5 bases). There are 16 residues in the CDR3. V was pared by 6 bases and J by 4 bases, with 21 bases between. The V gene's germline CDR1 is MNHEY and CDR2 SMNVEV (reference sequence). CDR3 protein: CASRNNPGTWGTEAFF. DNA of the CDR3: TGTGCCAGCAGGAACAACCCGGGGACCTGGGGCACTGAAGCTTTCTTT.

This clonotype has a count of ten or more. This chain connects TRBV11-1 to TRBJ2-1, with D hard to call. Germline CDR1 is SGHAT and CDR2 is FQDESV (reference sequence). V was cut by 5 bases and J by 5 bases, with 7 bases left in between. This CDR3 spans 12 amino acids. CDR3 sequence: CASSPRDNEQFF. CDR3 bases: TGTGCCAGCAGCCCCCGCGACAATGAGCAGTTCTTC.

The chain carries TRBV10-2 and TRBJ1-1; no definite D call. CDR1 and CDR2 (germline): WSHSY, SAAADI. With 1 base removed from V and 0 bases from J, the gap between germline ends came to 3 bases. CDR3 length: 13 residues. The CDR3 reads CASSELMNTEAFF. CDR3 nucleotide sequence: TGCGCCAGCAGTGAGTTAATGAACACTGAAGCTTTCTTT.

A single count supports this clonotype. CDR3 sequence reads: CASSGTGDNSPLHF. CDR3 coding DNA: TGTGCCAGCAGTGGGACAGGGGATAATTCACCCCTCCACTTT. The rearrangement uses TRBV6-2 or TRBV6-3 and TRBJ1-6; 10 bases are a match to TRBD1. Per germline, CDR1 MNHEY and CDR2 SVGEGT. This CDR3 spans 14 amino acids. Losses at the gene ends were 5 bases for V and 5 bases for J; bases not matched to a gene: 0.

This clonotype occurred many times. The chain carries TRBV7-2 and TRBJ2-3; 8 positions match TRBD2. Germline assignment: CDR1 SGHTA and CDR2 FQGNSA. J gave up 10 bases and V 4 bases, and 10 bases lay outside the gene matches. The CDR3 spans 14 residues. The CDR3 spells CASSSRVTGGAQYF. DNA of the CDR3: TGTGCCAGCAGCTCTCGGGTAACCGGGGGGGCGCAGTATTTT.

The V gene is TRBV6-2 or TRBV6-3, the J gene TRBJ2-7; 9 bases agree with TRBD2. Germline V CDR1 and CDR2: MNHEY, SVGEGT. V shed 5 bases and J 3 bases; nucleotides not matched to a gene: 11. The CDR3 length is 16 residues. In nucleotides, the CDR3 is TGTGCCAGCAGTGCCCCCCCCCAGCGGGAGGTCTACGAGCAGTACTTC. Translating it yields CASSAPPQREVYEQYF.

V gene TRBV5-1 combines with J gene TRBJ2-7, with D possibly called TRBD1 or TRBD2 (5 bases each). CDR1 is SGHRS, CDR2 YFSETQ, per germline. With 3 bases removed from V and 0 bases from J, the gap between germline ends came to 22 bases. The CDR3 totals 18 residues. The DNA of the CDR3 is TGCGCCAGCAGCTCTATCCCAACCGGGACGGGGAGCTCCTACGAGCAGTACTTC. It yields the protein CASSSIPTGTGSSYEQYF.

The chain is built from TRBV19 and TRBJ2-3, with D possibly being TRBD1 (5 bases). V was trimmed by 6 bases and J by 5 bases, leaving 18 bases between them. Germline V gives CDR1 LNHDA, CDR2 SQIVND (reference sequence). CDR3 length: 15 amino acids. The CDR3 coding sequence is TGTGCCAGTAGCCCGGCAAGGGGCCAGGGAGATACGCAGTATTTT. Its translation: CASSPARGQGDTQYF.

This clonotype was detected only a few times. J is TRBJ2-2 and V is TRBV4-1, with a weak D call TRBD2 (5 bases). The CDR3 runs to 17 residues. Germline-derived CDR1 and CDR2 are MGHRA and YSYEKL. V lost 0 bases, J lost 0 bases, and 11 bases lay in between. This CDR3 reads CASSQEDWAANTGELFF. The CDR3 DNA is TGCGCCAGCAGCCAAGAGGACTGGGCGGCGAACACCGGGGAGCTGTTTTTT.

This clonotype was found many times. In DNA, the CDR3 is TGTGCCACCAGTGATCCGACGGGACTAGCGGGGGGCTACAATGAGCAGTTCTTC. Protein sequence: CATSDPTGLAGGYNEQFF. The rearrangement joins TRBV24-1 to TRBJ2-1; 15 nucleotides agree with TRBD2. This CDR3 contains 18 residues. The V gene's germline CDR1 is KGHDR and CDR2 SFDVKD. V gave up 3 bases and J gave up 3 bases; unmatched junction bases: 5.

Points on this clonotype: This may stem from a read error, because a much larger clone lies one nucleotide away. The CDR3 region has the DNA TGCAGTGCTAGCCCAGCGACCTTTAGATGCGAGCAGTACTTC. This gives the protein CSASPATFRCEQYF. The V gene is TRBV20-1, the J gene TRBJ2-7; D not certain. Per the germline V gene, CDR1 is DFQATT and CDR2 is SNEGSKA (reference sequence). The CDR3 covers 14 residues. Trimming took off 3 bases at V and 6 bases at J, with 18 bases between the two ends.

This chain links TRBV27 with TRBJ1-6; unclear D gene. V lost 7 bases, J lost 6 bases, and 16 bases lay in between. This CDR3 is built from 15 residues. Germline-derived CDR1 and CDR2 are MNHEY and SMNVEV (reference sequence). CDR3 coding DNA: TGTGCCAGCACCACATGCACTGGATTTAATTCACCCCTCCACTTT. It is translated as CASTTCTGFNSPLHF.

In nucleotides, the CDR3 is TGCGCCAGCAGCCGGGGACACTTCTTGAACACCGGGGAGCTGTTTTTT. Amino acids: CASSRGHFLNTGELFF. The V gene is TRBV5-1, the J gene TRBJ2-2; D might be TRBD1 (6 bases). The ends were cut back, 4 bases at V and 1 base at J, with 14 bases in the middle. The CDR3 runs 16 residues. The germline V gene encodes CDR1 SGHRS and CDR2 YFSETQ.

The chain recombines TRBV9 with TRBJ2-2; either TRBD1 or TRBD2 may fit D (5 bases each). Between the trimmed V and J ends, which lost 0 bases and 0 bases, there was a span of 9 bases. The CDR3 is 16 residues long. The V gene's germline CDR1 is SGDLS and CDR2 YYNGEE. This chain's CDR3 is CASSVGDPANTGELFF. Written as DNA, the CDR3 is TGTGCCAGCAGCGTAGGGGACCCGGCGAACACCGGGGAGCTGTTTTTT.

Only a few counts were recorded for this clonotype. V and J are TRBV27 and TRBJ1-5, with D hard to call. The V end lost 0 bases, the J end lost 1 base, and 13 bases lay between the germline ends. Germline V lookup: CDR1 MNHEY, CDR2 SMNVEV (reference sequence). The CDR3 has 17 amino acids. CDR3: CASSLSKRRASNQPQHF. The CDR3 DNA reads TGTGCCAGCAGTTTATCCAAAAGAAGGGCGAGCAATCAGCCCCAGCATTTT.

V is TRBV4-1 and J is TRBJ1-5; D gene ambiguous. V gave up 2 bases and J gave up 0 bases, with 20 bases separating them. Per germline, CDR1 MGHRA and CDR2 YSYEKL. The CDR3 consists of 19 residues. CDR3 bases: TGCGCCAGCAGCCAAAGCGCCTCCACCGTTACTTATAGCAATCAGCCCCAGCATTTT. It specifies CASSQSASTVTYSNQPQHF.

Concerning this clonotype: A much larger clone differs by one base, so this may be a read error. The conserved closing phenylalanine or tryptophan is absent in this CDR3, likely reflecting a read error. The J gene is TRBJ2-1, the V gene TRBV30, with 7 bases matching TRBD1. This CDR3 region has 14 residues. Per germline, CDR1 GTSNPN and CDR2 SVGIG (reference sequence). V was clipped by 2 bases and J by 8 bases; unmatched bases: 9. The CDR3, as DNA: TGTGCCTGGAGTAGTGTAGGGGGCATCGATGAGCAGTTCCTC. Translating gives CAWSSVGGIDEQFL.

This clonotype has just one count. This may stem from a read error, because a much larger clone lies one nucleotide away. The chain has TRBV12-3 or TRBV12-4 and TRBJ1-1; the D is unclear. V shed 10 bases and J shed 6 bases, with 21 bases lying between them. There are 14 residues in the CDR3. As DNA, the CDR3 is TGTGCCAACAGCCAATCGGAGGCGTTAGCTGAAGCTTTCTTT. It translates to CANSQSEALAEAFF.

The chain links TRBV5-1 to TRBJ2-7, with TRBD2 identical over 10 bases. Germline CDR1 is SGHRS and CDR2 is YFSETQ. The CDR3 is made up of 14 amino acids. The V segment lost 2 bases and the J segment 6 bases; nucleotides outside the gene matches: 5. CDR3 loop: CASSLHKREGEQYF. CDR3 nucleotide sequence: TGCGCCAGCAGCTTACATAAGCGGGAGGGCGAGCAGTACTTC.

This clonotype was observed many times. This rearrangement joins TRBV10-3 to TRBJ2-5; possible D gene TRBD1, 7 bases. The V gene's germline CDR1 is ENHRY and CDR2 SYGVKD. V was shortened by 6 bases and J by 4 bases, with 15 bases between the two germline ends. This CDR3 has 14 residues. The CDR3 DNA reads TGTGCCATCAGGGCAGGGGGAGGAGGAGAGACCCAGTACTTC. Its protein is CAIRAGGGGETQYF.

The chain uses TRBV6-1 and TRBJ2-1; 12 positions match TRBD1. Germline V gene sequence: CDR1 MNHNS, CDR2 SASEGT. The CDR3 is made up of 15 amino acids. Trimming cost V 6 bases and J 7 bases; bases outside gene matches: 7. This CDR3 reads CASSSGTGGKNEQFF. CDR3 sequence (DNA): TGTGCCAGCAGCTCCGGGACAGGGGGCAAAAATGAGCAGTTCTTC.

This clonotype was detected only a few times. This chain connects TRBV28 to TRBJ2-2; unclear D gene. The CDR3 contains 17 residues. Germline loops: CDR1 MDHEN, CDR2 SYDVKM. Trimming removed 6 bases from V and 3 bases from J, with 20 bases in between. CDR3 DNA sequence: TGTGCCAGCAGAAGCCCCAGACCCCGAATTGACACCGGGGAGCTGTTTTTT. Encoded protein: CASRSPRPRIDTGELFF.

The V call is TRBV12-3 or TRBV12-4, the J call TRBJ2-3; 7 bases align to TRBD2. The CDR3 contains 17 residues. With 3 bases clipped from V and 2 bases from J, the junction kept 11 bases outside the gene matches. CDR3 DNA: TGTGCCAGCAGTTTTACCCCCAGCGGGACCCCCACAGATACGCAGTATTTT. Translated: CASSFTPSGTPTDTQYF.

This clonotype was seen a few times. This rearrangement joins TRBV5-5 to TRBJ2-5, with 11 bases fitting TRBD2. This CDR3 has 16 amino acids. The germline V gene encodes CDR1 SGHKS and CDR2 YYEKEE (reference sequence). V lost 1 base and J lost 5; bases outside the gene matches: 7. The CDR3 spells CASSLYTSGSGETQYF. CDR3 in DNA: TGTGCCAGCAGCTTGTATACTAGCGGGAGTGGGGAGACCCAGTACTTC.